This TCR beta chain comes out of a study of OX40 agonist ivuxolimab in advanced cancers. Study-level background: Patients were around 83% male with ages roughly 20 to 85, mean around 61. The study reported partial responses in three patients: one hepatocellular carcinoma, two cutaneous melanoma.

This CDR3 has 13 amino acids. Germline V CDR1 and CDR2: MNHEY, SVGAGI. With 10 bases removed from V and 5 bases from J, the gap between germline ends came to 17 bases. Profiling relied on immunoSEQ multiplex PCR, and the TCRdb table lists in-frame clones only, not all of them. The sample records roughly 66,000 clones, 75% to 90% being singletons. The specimen comprised CD4+ or CD8+ T cells sorted from blood, sampled in a trial of the OX40 agonist ivuxolimab. This clonotype was obtained from an adult with an advanced solid tumor such as melanoma, head and neck, liver or kidney cancer. The chain couples TRBV6-5 to TRBJ1-1; tentative D call: TRBD1 (5 bases). CDR3 coding DNA: TGTGCCATCGGGGCGCTTGTGGGTACTGAAGCTTTCTTT. Translating it yields CAIGALVGTEAFF.